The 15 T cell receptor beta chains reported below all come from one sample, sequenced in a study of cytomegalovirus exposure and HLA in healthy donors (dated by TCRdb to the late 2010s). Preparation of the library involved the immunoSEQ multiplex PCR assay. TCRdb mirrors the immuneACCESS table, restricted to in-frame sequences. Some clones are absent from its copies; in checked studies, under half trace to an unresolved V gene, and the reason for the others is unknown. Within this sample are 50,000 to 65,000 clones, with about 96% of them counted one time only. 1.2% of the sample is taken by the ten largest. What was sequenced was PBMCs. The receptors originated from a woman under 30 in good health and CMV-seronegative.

The CDR3 is CASSSFGSGNEQFF. The CDR3 bases are TGTGCCAGCAGTTCCTTCGGTTCCGGCAATGAGCAGTTCTTC. This chain connects TRBV6-5 to TRBJ2-1; D is unresolved. The CDR3 sequence is 14 residues long. Germline CDR1 MNHEY, CDR2 SVGAGI. Trimming removed 4 bases from V and 6 bases from J, with 13 bases in between.

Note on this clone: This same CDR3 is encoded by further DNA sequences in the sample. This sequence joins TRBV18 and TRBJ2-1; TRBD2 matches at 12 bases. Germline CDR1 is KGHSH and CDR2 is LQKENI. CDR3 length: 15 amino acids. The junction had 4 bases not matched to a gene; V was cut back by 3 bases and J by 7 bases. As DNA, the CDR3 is TGTGCCAGCTCACCGGGACTAGCGGGCACAAATGAGCAGTTCTTC. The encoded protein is CASSPGLAGTNEQFF.

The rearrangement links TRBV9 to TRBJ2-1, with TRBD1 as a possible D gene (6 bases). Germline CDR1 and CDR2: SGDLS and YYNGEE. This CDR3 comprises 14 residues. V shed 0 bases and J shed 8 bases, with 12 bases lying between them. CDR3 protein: CASSVGGPYDEQFF. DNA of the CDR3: TGTGCCAGCAGCGTAGGGGGGCCCTATGATGAGCAGTTCTTC.

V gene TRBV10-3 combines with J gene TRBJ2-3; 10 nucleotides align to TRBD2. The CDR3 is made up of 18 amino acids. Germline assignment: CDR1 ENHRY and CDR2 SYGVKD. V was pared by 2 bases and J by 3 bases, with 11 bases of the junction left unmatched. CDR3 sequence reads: CAISERLAGVIWTDTQYF. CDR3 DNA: TGTGCCATCAGTGAGAGGCTAGCGGGAGTAATTTGGACAGATACGCAGTATTTT.

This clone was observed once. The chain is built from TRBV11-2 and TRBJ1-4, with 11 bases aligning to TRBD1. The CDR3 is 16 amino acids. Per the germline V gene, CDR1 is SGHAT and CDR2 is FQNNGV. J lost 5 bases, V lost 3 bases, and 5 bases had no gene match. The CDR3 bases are TGTGCCAGCAGCTTCGGGACAGGGGGTAGAAATGAAAAACTGTTTTTT. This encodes CASSFGTGGRNEKLFF.

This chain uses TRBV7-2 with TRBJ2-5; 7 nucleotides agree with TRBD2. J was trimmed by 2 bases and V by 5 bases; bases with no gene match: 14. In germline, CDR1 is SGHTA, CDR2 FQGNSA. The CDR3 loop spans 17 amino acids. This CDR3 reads CASSPHRISGRQETQYF. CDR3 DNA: TGTGCCAGCAGCCCCCACAGGATTAGCGGGCGACAAGAGACCCAGTACTTC.

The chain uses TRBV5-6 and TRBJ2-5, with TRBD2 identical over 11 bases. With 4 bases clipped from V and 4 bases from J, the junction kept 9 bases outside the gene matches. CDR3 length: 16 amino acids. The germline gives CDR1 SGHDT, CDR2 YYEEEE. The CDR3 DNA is TGTGCCAGCAGCCCGAAGACTAGCGGGATCTTAGAGACCCAGTACTTC. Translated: CASSPKTSGILETQYF.

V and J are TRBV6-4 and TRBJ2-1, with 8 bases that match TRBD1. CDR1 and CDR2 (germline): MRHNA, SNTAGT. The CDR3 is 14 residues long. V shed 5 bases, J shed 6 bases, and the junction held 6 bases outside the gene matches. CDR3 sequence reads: CASSTDQGANEQFF. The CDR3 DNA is TGTGCCAGCAGTACGGACCAGGGGGCCAATGAGCAGTTCTTC.

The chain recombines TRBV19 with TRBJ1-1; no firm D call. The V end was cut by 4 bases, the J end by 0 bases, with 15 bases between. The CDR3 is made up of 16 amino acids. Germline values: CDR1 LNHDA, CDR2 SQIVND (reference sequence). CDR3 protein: CASSTSVGEVNTEAFF. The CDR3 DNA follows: TGTGCCAGTAGTACCTCCGTTGGAGAAGTGAACACTGAAGCTTTCTTT.

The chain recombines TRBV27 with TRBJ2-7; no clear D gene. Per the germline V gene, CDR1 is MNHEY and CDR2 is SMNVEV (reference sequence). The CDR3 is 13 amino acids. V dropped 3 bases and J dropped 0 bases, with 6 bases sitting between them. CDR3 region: CASSLVSSYEQYF. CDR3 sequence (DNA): TGTGCCAGCAGTTTGGTCAGCTCCTACGAGCAGTACTTC.

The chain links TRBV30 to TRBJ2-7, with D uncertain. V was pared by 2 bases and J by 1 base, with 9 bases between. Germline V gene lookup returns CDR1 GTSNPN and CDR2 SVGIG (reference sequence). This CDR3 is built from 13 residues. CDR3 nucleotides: TGTGCCTGGAGTCATAGCCAGTCCTACGAGCAGTACTTC. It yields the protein CAWSHSQSYEQYF.

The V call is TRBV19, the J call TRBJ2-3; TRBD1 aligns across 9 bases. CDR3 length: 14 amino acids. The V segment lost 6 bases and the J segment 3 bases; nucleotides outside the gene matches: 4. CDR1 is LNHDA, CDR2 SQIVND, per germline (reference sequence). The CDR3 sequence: CASRATGGTDTQYF. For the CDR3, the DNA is TGTGCCAGTAGGGCGACAGGGGGGACAGATACGCAGTATTTT. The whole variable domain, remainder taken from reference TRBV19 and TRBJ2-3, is DGGITQSPKYLFRKEGQNVTLSCEQNLNHDAMYWYRQDPGQGLRLIYYSQIVNDFQKGDIAEGYSVSREKKESFPLTVTSAQKNPTAFYLCASRATGGTDTQYFGPGTRLTVL.

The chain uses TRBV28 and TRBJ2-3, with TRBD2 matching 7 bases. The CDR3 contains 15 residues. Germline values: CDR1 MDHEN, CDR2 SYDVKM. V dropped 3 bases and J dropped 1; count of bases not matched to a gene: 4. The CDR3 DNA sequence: TGTGCCAGCAGTTTTGCGGGAGCCCGCACAGATACGCAGTATTTT. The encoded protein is CASSFAGARTDTQYF. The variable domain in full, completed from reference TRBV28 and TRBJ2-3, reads DVKVTQSSRYLVKRTGEKVFLECVQDMDHENMFWYRQDPGLGLRLIYFSYDVKMKEKGDIPEGYSVSREKKERFSLILESASTNQTSMYLCASSFAGARTDTQYFGPGTRLTVL.

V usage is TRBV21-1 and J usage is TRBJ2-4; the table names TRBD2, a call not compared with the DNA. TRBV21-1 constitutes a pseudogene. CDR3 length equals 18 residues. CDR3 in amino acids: CASSKGWGGLLAKNIQYF. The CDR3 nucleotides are TGTGCCAGCAGCAAAGGGTGGGGGGGGCTTCTAGCCAAAAACATTCAGTACTTC.

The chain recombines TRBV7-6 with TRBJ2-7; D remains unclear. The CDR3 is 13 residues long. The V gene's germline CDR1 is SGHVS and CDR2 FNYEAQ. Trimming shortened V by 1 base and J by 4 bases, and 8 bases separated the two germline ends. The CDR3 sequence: CASSLGRPYEQYF. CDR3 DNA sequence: TGTGCCAGCAGCTTAGGGCGGCCTTACGAGCAGTACTTC.